The subject of this entry is one T cell receptor beta chain. Its target antigen remains unknown. No per-base quality is available; no much larger clone lies one base away. The sample is drawn from a study of CD8 T cells in ankylosing spondylitis (dated by TCRdb to about 2017). With regard to the full study: T cell receptor beta repertoires were profiled in healthy donors and ankylosing spondylitis patients so that disease-linked TCR variants could be found. The full study cohort comprised 25 ankylosing spondylitis patients and over 95 healthy donors. Peripheral blood samples were taken, and synovial fluid was additionally collected from ankylosing spondylitis patients.

The CDR3 measures 13 amino acids from cysteine to phenylalanine. Only the CDR3 DNA stays, 39 bases, in frame from base 1. Trimming removed 0 bases from V and 7 bases from J, leaving 12 bases between the germline ends. CDR1 and CDR2 (DFQATT, SNEGSKA) derive from the germline V gene (reference sequence). Sequencing instrument: Illumina HiSeq 2500. TCR beta libraries were prepared by quantitative 5'-RACE with molecular barcodes. Per the source publication's procedure: To identify disease-linked TCR variants, a new computational method was used, one built on a probabilistic model of VDJ rearrangement. TCRdb trimmed public reads at Q25 via fastp, called clones via MiXCR and kept in-frame beta chains. Rows with one shared CDR3 protein collapse into an entry with the most common genes and DNA. TCRdb assigned the V and J calls; the authors' analysis was not used. This sample comprises some 200,000 distinct CDR3 sequences, roughly 6.6% of them detected only once. In total, the top ten clones hold approximately 14% of the sample.

Overall study outcomes, separate from this receptor: Some motif variants were previously reported in synovial fluid and blood of reactive arthritis patients, suggesting common disease-initiation mechanisms. Blood from ankylosing spondylitis patients appeared to be characterized by a TCR beta motif made up of under ten highly homologous amino acid variants. The disease-linked clones were reported as significantly enriched in matched synovial fluid samples from ankylosing spondylitis patients. The disease-linked clones had a CD8+ phenotype and were found at relatively low frequencies in peripheral blood.

The rearrangement joined TRBV20-1 to TRBJ1-2; the D segment cannot be called with confidence. This receptor was identified in a male donor with ankylosing spondylitis. The specimen sequenced was blood, either unsorted or a sorted T cell fraction (not recorded which). This receptor carries the CDR3 CSARDPWESGYTF. The base sequence is TGCAGTGCTAGAGATCCGTGGGAAAGTGGCTACACCTTC.